This entry lists 30 T cell receptor beta chains sequenced from one sample in a study of T-cell reconstitution after alpha-beta-depleted transplantation in children. It was with unique molecular identifiers that the TCRbeta library was prepared. In TCRdb, the PCR reads were re-called with MiXCR into one record per CDR3 protein. The sample has over 85,000 distinct CDR3 sequences; 10% are singletons. Sequenced here: PBMCs from the stem cell graft donor, sampled from the stem cell graft. These receptors originate from a human donor who donated a stem cell graft to a child with acute lymphoblastic leukemia.

This clonotype has at least ten counts. The chain carries TRBV28 and TRBJ2-1, with 11 bases identical to TRBD2. This CDR3 has 15 residues. Germline V lookup: CDR1 MDHEN, CDR2 SYDVKM. V was pared by 6 bases and J by 6 bases, with 7 bases of the junction left unmatched. The CDR3 reads CASRIAGGPGNEQFF. The CDR3 bases are TGTGCCAGCAGGATAGCGGGAGGGCCGGGCAATGAGCAGTTCTTC. Looking up the rest from reference TRBV28 and TRBJ2-1 gives the full variable domain: DVKVTQSSRYLVKRTGEKVFLECVQDMDHENMFWYRQDPGLGLRLIYFSYDVKMKEKGDIPEGYSVSREKKERFSLILESASTNQTSMYLCASRIAGGPGNEQFFGPGTRLTVL.

The table lists this clonotype with many counts. The chain couples TRBV7-9 to TRBJ2-7, with TRBD1 identical over 9 bases. The J segment lost 6 bases and the V segment lost 0 bases, leaving 6 bases of the junction unmatched. The V gene's germline CDR1 is SEHNR and CDR2 FQNEAQ (reference sequence). The CDR3 extends over 15 amino acids. The CDR3 loop reads CASSLAAGQGFEQYF. Written as DNA, the CDR3 is TGTGCCAGCAGCTTAGCCGCGGGACAGGGATTCGAGCAGTACTTC.

In this sample, this clonotype turned up many times. The rearrangement uses TRBV7-9 and TRBJ2-1; D is possibly TRBD2 (6 bases). CDR1 and CDR2 (germline): SEHNR, FQNEAQ (reference sequence). The CDR3 consists of 16 residues. The V end lost 0 bases, the J end lost 8 bases, and 17 bases lay between the germline ends. The CDR3 sequence: CASSLAFGGGSHEQFF. For the CDR3, the DNA is TGTGCCAGCAGCTTAGCGTTCGGTGGGGGGTCCCATGAGCAGTTCTTC.

This clonotype was recorded at least ten times. V gene TRBV6-5 combines with J gene TRBJ1-2; D is perhaps TRBD1 (6 bases). V lost 6 bases to trimming and J lost 6 bases, with 14 bases between them. This CDR3 spans 13 amino acids. Germline V gene lookup returns CDR1 MNHEY and CDR2 SVGAGI. DNA of the CDR3: TGTGCCAGCAGCTTTAGACAGGCGGATGGCTACACCTTC. Translated: CASSFRQADGYTF.

This clonotype has just one count. The chain couples TRBV5-1 to TRBJ2-7; no clear D. The CDR3 spans 14 residues. V was cut by 3 bases and J by 6 bases, with 16 bases left in between. Germline-derived CDR1 and CDR2 are SGHRS and YFSETQ. The DNA for the CDR3 is TGCGCCAGCAGCTCCAGGCTGCTCTGCTCCGAGCAGTACTTC. It specifies CASSSRLLCSEQYF.

This clonotype was seen ten or more times. The gene calls are TRBV5-1 and TRBJ2-3; TRBD2 agrees at 7 bases. The V gene's germline CDR1 is SGHRS and CDR2 YFSETQ. The CDR3 covers 15 residues. V lost 0 bases to trimming and J lost 3 bases; unmatched junction nucleotides: 4. The CDR3 loop is CASSLDAGVTDTQYF. As DNA, the CDR3 is TGCGCCAGCAGCTTGGACGCGGGAGTGACAGATACGCAGTATTTT.

This clonotype was counted ten times or more. This chain joins TRBV7-2 and TRBJ2-7, with TRBD1 identical over 7 bases. V was clipped by 1 base and J by 0 bases; unmatched bases: 12. Germline lookup yields CDR1 SGHTA and CDR2 FQGNSA. The CDR3 loop spans 18 amino acids. The CDR3 loop is CASSLGGQALSSSYEQYF. CDR3 DNA sequence: TGTGCCAGCAGCTTAGGTGGACAGGCGCTTTCTAGCTCCTACGAGCAGTACTTC.

Remarks on this clonotype: This may be a read error: a much more frequent sequence differs by one nucleotide. This chain links TRBV6-1 with TRBJ1-4, with 9 bases that match TRBD1. The ends lost 6 bases at V and 5 bases at J; junction bases unmatched: 4. The CDR3 is 14 residues long. CDR1 and CDR2 (germline): MNHNS, SASEGT. The CDR3 nucleotides read TGTGCCAGCAGGCCGGGACAGGGAAATGAAAAACTGTTTTTT. Residues: CASRPGQGNEKLFF.

In its sample, this clonotype was seen many times. This sequence joins TRBV5-1 and TRBJ2-7; TRBD1 is a possible D gene (6 bases). Trimming took off 4 bases at V and 5 bases at J, with 13 bases between the two ends. The V gene's germline CDR1 is SGHRS and CDR2 YFSETQ. There are 13 residues in the CDR3. For the CDR3, the DNA is TGCGCCAGCAGCCCGACGACAGGCGACGAGCAGTACTTC. As protein: CASSPTTGDEQYF.

Ten or more counts support this clonotype. The chain combines TRBV12-3 or TRBV12-4 with TRBJ1-3, with D possibly being TRBD1 (6 bases). This CDR3 contains 16 residues. V shed 3 bases and J shed 0 bases, with 12 bases lying between them. This CDR3 reads CASSLDRALSGNTIYF. The CDR3 region has the DNA TGTGCCAGCAGTTTGGACAGAGCCCTCTCTGGAAACACCATATATTTT.

This clonotype was recorded many times. This rearrangement joins TRBV29-1 to TRBJ2-3; tentative D call: TRBD2 (5 bases). The CDR3 is made up of 15 amino acids. Germline CDR1 reads SQVTM; CDR2 reads ANQGSEA. CDR3 residues: CTVVLARPGTDTQYF. The CDR3 region has the DNA TGCACAGTCGTCCTAGCACGTCCTGGCACAGATACGCAGTATTTT.

The genes are TRBV18 and TRBJ2-2, with D hard to call. The V end was cut by 3 bases, the J end by 8 bases, with 10 bases between. The CDR3 has 13 residues. Germline lookup yields CDR1 KGHSH and CDR2 LQKENI. CDR3 DNA sequence: TGTGCCAGCTCACCGCAGTTCGGAGGGGAGCTGTTTTTT. Translation: CASSPQFGGELFF.

This clonotype was counted ten times or more. The chain employs TRBV12-3 or TRBV12-4 and TRBJ2-7; 7 nucleotides agree with TRBD1. V gave up 3 bases and J gave up 0 bases; unmatched junction bases: 11. The CDR3 loop spans 17 amino acids. CDR3 DNA sequence: TGTGCCAGCAGTTTTTCTAGGGGGCAAGGGAGCTCCTACGAGCAGTACTTC. It yields the protein CASSFSRGQGSSYEQYF.

This clonotype was recorded at least ten times. This CDR3 reads CSVAGLAGGPKIYEQYF. CDR3 DNA: TGCAGCGTCGCGGGACTAGCGGGAGGGCCCAAAATATACGAGCAGTACTTC. The genes are TRBV29-1 and TRBJ2-7; 16 bases align to TRBD2. The junction had 12 bases not matched to a gene; V was cut back by 6 bases and J by 4 bases. CDR1 and CDR2 from the germline V gene are SQVTM and ANQGSEA. The CDR3 has 17 residues.

V and J are TRBV5-5 and TRBJ2-7; TRBD2 might be the D (5 bases). The CDR3 consists of 15 residues. Trimming removed 2 bases at V and 0 bases at J, with 12 bases between. Looked up from germline, CDR1 is SGHKS and CDR2 is YYEKEE (reference sequence). This CDR3 reads CASSLYRTSSYEQYF. The CDR3 DNA reads as TGTGCCAGCAGCTTATACAGAACTAGCTCCTACGAGCAGTACTTC. Together with reference TRBV5-5 and TRBJ2-7, the CDR3 gives the full variable domain: DAGVTQSPTHLIKTRGQQVTLRCSPISGHKSVSWYQQVLGQGPQFIFQYYEKEERGRGNFPDRFSARQFPNYSSELNVNALLLGDSALYLCASSLYRTSSYEQYFGPGTRLTVT.

This clonotype was picked up many times. This chain connects TRBV3-1 to TRBJ1-1, with 8 bases lining up with TRBD1. CDR1 and CDR2 (germline): LGHDT, YNNKEL (reference sequence). With V trimmed by 0 bases and J by 5 bases, 5 bases remained unmatched. This CDR3 is 15 amino acids long. CDR3 DNA sequence: TGTGCCAGCAGCCAAGAGAGGACAGGGCGTACTGAAGCTTTCTTT. It is translated as CASSQERTGRTEAFF.

In this sample, this clonotype turned up a few times. This chain links TRBV7-2 with TRBJ1-1, with 9 nucleotides matching TRBD1. CDR1 and CDR2 from the germline V gene are SGHTA and FQGNSA. With V trimmed by 2 bases and J by 11 bases, 9 bases remained unmatched. This CDR3 comprises 14 residues. In DNA form, the CDR3 reads TGTGCCAGCAGCTTAAGGGGACAGGGAGGGAGGGCTTTCTTT. Its protein product is CASSLRGQGGRAFF.

In its sample, this clonotype was seen many times. The genes are TRBV7-9 and TRBJ2-7, with 8 bases lining up with TRBD1. This CDR3 is 17 amino acids long. The trim removed 3 bases at V and 3 bases at J, leaving 13 bases unmatched. Germline-derived CDR1 and CDR2 are SEHNR and FQNEAQ (reference sequence). The CDR3 nucleotides read TGTGCCAGCAGCTTCGAGCCCAGGTACAGGGGGTTCTACGAGCAGTACTTC. Translated, it gives CASSFEPRYRGFYEQYF.

This clonotype has a count of ten or more. V is TRBV3-1 and J is TRBJ2-2; D ambiguous. V was clipped by 4 bases and J by 2 bases, with 14 bases between them. The CDR3 is made up of 16 amino acids. CDR1 is LGHDT, CDR2 YNNKEL, per germline (reference sequence). This CDR3 is CASSPYGQTNTGELFF. The CDR3 DNA follows: TGTGCCAGCAGCCCGTACGGGCAGACAAACACCGGGGAGCTGTTTTTT.

This clonotype was seen ten or more times. J is TRBJ2-1 and V is TRBV6-2 or TRBV6-3; 11 nucleotides line up with TRBD2. Germline CDR1 is MNHEY and CDR2 is SVGEGT. The CDR3 length is 14 residues. The CDR3 coding sequence is TGTGCAACCCTTACGGGGACTAGCGGCAATGAGCAGTTCTTC. Its protein is CATLTGTSGNEQFF.

Ten or more counts support this clonotype. The chain joins TRBV12-3 or TRBV12-4 to TRBJ1-5; possibly TRBD1 for D (6 bases). Trimming removed 6 bases at V and 3 bases at J, with 18 bases between. CDR3 size: 16 residues. CDR3 DNA: TGTGCCAGCAGCCCCACAGGGACGGGACCCAATCAGCCCCAGCATTTT. It yields the protein CASSPTGTGPNQPQHF.

In this sample, this clonotype turned up many times. The CDR3 here is CASSLLFPRSGGGHGEQFF. The CDR3 nucleotides read TGTGCCAGCAGCTTATTATTTCCCCGGTCGGGCGGGGGGCACGGTGAGCAGTTCTTC. V is TRBV7-8 and J is TRBJ2-1; 8 bases map to TRBD2. The CDR3 is made up of 19 amino acids. Germline CDR1 reads SGHVS; CDR2 reads FQNEAQ. J gave up 9 bases and V 2 bases, and 21 bases lay outside the gene matches. The full variable domain, completed using reference TRBV7-8 and TRBJ2-1, is GAGVSQSPRYKVAKRGQDVALRCDPISGHVSLFWYQQALGQGPEFLTYFQNEAQLDKSGLPSDRFFAERPEGSVSTLKIQRTQQEDSAVYLCASSLLFPRSGGGHGEQFFGPGTRLTVL.

This chain links TRBV7-9 with TRBJ2-7, with 8 bases matching TRBD1. The germline V gene has CDR1 SEHNR and CDR2 FQNEAQ (reference sequence). V lost 2 bases and J lost 4; bases outside the gene matches: 13. The CDR3 runs to 17 residues. The CDR3 protein is CASSLISPGTGPYEQYF. CDR3 sequence (DNA): TGTGCCAGCAGCTTAATCTCCCCGGGGACAGGACCTTACGAGCAGTACTTC.

This clonotype appeared many times. The rearrangement links TRBV7-2 to TRBJ2-5, with 7 bases lining up with TRBD1. Germline CDR1 SGHTA, CDR2 FQGNSA. The length of the CDR3 is 16 residues. The trim removed 1 base at V and 2 bases at J, leaving 7 bases unmatched. The CDR3 DNA reads TGTGCCAGCAGCTTAGGACAGGGATTCTCGCAAGAGACCCAGTACTTC. Protein product: CASSLGQGFSQETQYF.

This clonotype was seen many times. The chain joins TRBV12-3 or TRBV12-4 to TRBJ1-5, with D perhaps TRBD1 (6 bases). This CDR3 has 13 amino acids. Trimming took 6 bases from V and 4 from J, leaving 10 bases between them. CDR3 sequence: CASSTGPNQPQHF. The DNA of the CDR3 is TGTGCCAGCAGCACAGGGCCGAATCAGCCCCAGCATTTT.

This clonotype showed up many times. The V gene is TRBV27, the J gene TRBJ2-7, with D unresolved. V dropped 3 bases and J dropped 2 bases, with 14 bases sitting between them. The CDR3 contains 15 residues. In germline, CDR1 is MNHEY, CDR2 SMNVEV (reference sequence). The CDR3 spells CASSFWSFAPYEQYF. CDR3 in DNA: TGTGCCAGCAGTTTTTGGAGTTTTGCCCCCTACGAGCAGTACTTC.

Many counts were recorded for this clonotype. This sequence joins TRBV7-2 and TRBJ2-1; the match to TRBD1 covers 7 bases. This CDR3 comprises 14 residues. CDR1 and CDR2 from the germline V gene are SGHTA and FQGNSA. Trimming cost V 5 bases and J 7 bases; bases outside gene matches: 8. CDR3 nucleotides: TGTGCCAGCAGCCAGGACAGGACAGTGAATGAGCAGTTCTTC. Encoded protein: CASSQDRTVNEQFF.

Note on this clonotype: A much larger clone differs by one base, so this may be a read error. The chain is built from TRBV5-1 and TRBJ2-5, with 7 bases lining up with TRBD1. CDR3 length: 13 amino acids. Germline loops: CDR1 SGHRS, CDR2 YFSETQ. CDR3 nucleotide sequence: TGCGCCAGCAGACAGGGGCCCCAAGCGACCCAGTACTTC. It specifies CASRQGPQATQYF.

This clonotype was picked up many times. This chain uses TRBV5-1 with TRBJ2-1, with D perhaps matching TRBD2 (6 bases). Trimming stripped 0 bases from V and 2 bases from J, with 9 bases between. The CDR3 contains 15 residues. CDR1 is SGHRS and CDR2 is YFSETQ in the germline V gene. The CDR3 is CASSLGGAAYNEQFF. For the CDR3, the DNA is TGCGCCAGCAGCTTGGGCGGGGCCGCCTACAATGAGCAGTTCTTC.

In the case of this clonotype: This could be a read error, since a much larger clone is one nucleotide away. The gene calls are TRBV5-1 and TRBJ2-1; weak D call: TRBD1 (7 bases). The CDR3 length is 15 residues. Germline V gene lookup returns CDR1 SGHRS and CDR2 YFSETQ. CDR3 DNA sequence: TGCGCCAGCAGCTTGGACAGGGGCGGGAACAATGAGCAGTTGTTC. Encoded protein: CASSLDRGGNNEQLF.